The subject of this entry is one T cell receptor (beta chain). The antigen this receptor binds is unknown. Per-base qualities were not stored, and no clone one base away is much larger. The sample comes from a study of T-cell reconstitution after alpha-beta-depleted transplantation in children (dated by TCRdb to the mid-2010s). Turning to the overall study: The study quantitatively tracked T-cell immune reconstitution after TCRalphabeta/CD19-depleted allogeneic hematopoietic cell transplantation in children using TCR repertoire profiling.

The library was made by PCR. TCRdb shows the sequencer as Illumina HiSeq 2500. TCR library preparation used molecular barcoding, with unique molecular identifiers applied to normalize quantification of the TCRbeta repertoire. TCRdb reran the public reads through fastp at Q25 and MiXCR, keeping productive beta chains. Entries that share a CDR3 protein sequence are merged under the most common genes and DNA. The sample table records about 980,000 distinct CDR3 sequences; about 29% of these occur just once. Under 30% of the sample rests with the top ten. V and J lose 8 bases and 3 bases, and a span of 20 bases separates them. CDR1 and CDR2, looked up from the germline V gene, are MNHEY and SVGAGI. There are 15 amino acids in the CDR3, from cysteine to phenylalanine inclusive. Only CDR3 DNA remains: 45 bases, in frame from the first base. The investigation overall reported the following: In some patients, high TCRbeta diversity at day 60 was attributed to recipient T cells and intrathymic progenitors that had survived conditioning. Over the following months the frequencies of hyperexpanded clones went down, and after one year T-cell counts and TCRbeta diversity were mostly credited to newly produced T cells. About two months after transplant, the apparently early recovery of alphabetaT-cell counts reportedly depended on just several hundred clones that had expanded rapidly and came from non-depleted graft cells.

This specimen's treatment or condition label, per the study, means: allogeneic hematopoietic cell transplantation with graft depleted of TCRalphabeta T cells and CD19 B cells. Transplant recipients were children who received TCRalphabeta/CD19-depleted allogeneic hematopoietic cell grafts. The chain uses TRBV6-5 and TRBJ2-7; the D gene is possibly TRBD1, with 5 bases matching. This clonotype was obtained from a boy younger than two who had a stem cell transplant for SCID, so the T cells may come from the graft donor. The source material was PBMCs, mostly from graft donor cells, sampled 360 days after TCRalphabeta/CD19-depleted stem cell transplant. Here is the DNA: TGTGCCAGCTCCAGGGTCCGGCAGGCGAACTACGAGCAGTACTTC. Its coded protein is CASSRVRQANYEQYF.